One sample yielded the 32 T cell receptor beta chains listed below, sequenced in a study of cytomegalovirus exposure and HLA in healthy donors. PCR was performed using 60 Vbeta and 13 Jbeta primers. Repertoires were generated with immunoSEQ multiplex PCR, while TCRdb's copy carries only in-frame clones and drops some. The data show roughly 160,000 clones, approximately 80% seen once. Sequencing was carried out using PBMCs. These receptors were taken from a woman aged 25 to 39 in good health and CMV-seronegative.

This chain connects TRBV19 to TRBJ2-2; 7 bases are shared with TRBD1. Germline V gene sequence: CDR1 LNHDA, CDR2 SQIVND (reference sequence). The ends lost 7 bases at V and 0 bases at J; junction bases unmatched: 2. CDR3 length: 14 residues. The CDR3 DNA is TGTGCCAGTACGACAGGGTCGAACACCGGGGAGCTGTTTTTT. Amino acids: CASTTGSNTGELFF. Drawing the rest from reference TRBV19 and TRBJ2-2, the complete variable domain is DGGITQSPKYLFRKEGQNVTLSCEQNLNHDAMYWYRQDPGQGLRLIYYSQIVNDFQKGDIAEGYSVSREKKESFPLTVTSAQKNPTAFYLCASTTGSNTGELFFGEGSRLTVL.

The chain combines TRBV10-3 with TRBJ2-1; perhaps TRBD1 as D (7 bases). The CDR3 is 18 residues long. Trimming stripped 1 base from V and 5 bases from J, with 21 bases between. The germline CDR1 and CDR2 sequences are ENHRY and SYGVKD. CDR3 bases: TGTGCCATCAGTGAGTTCATTACGCTAGCAGGGGGGCACAATGAGCAGTTCTTC. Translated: CAISEFITLAGGHNEQFF.

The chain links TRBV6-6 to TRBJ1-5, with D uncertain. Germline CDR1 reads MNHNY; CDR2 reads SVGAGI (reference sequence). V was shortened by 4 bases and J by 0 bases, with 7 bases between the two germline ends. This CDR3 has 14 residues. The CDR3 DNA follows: TGTGCCAGCAGTTCCGGGGATAGCAATCAGCCCCAGCATTTT. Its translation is CASSSGDSNQPQHF.

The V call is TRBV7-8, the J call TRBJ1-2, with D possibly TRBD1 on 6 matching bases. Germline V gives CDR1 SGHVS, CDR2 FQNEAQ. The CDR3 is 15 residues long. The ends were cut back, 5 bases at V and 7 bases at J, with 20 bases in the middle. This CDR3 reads CASSPGGPLGGGYTF. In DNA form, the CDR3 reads TGTGCCAGCAGCCCCGGAGGACCCCTAGGGGGTGGCTACACCTTC.

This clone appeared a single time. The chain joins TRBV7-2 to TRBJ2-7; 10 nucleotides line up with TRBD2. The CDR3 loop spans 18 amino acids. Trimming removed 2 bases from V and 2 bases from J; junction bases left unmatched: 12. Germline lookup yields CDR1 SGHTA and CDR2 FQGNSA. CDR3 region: CASSLHPPLAGLAYEQYF. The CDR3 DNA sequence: TGTGCCAGCAGCTTACACCCGCCACTAGCGGGGTTAGCCTACGAGCAGTACTTC.

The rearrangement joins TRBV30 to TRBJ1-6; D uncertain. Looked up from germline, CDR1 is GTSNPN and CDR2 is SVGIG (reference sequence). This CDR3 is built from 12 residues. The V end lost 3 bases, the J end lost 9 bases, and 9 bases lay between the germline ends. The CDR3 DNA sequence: TGTGCCTGGAGCACCCTAGGTTCACCCCTCCACTTT. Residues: CAWSTLGSPLHF.

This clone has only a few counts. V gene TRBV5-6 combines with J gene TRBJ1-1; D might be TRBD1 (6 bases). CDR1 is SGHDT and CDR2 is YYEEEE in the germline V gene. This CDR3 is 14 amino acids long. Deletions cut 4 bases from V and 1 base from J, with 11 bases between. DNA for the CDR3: TGTGCCAGCAGCGCCTACAGGGCGAACACTGAAGCTTTCTTT. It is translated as CASSAYRANTEAFF. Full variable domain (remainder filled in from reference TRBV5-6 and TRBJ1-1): DAGVTQSPTHLIKTRGQQVTLRCSPKSGHDTVSWYQQALGQGPQFIFQYYEEEERQRGNFPDRFSGHQFPNYSSELNVNALLLGDSALYLCASSAYRANTEAFFGQGTRLTVV.

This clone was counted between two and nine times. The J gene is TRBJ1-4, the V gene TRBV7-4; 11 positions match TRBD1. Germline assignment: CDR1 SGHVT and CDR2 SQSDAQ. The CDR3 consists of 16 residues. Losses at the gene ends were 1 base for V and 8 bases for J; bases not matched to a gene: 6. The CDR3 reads CASSLGGTGGGEKLFF. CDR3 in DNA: TGTGCCAGCAGCTTAGGGGGGACAGGGGGTGGCGAAAAACTGTTTTTT.

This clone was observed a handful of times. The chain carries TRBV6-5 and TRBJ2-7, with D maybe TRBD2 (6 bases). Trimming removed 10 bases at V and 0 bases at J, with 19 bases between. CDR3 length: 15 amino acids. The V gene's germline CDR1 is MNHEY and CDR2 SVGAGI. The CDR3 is CATNRFSGSSYEQYF. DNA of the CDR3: TGTGCCACCAATAGATTTAGCGGCAGCTCCTACGAGCAGTACTTC.

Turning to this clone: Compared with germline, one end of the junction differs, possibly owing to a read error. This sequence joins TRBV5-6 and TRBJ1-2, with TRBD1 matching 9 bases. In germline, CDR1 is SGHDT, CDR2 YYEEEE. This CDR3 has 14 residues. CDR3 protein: CASSGGQGSNGYPF. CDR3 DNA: TGTGCCAGCAGCGGGGGACAGGGTTCAAATGGCTACCCCTTC.

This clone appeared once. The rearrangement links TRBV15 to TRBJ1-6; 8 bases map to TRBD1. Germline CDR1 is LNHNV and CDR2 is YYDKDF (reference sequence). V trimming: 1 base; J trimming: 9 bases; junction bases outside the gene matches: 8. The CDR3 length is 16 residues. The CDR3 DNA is TGTGCCACCAGCAGAGGGGGCAGGGGGCTAGGTTCACCCCTCCACTTT. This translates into CATSRGGRGLGSPLHF. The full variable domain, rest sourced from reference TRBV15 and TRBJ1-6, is DAMVIQNPRYQVTQFGKPVTLSCSQTLNHNVMYWYQQKSSQAPKLLFHYYDKDFNNEADTPDNFQSRRPNTSFCFLDIRSPGLGDTAMYLCATSRGGRGLGSPLHFGNGTRLTVT.

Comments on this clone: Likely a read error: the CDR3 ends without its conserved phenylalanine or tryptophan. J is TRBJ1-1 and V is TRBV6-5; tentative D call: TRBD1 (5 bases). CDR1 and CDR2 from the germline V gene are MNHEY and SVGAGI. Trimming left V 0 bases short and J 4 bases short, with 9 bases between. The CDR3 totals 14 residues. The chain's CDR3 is CASSYSTGGTEAFL. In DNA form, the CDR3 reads TGTGCCAGCAGTTACTCGACGGGGGGCACTGAAGCTTTCCTT.

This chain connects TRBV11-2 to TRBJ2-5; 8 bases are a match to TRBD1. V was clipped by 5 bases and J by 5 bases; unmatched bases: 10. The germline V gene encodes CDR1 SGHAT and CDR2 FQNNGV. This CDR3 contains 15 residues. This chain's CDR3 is CASSNLRGPGETQYF. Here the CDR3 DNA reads TGTGCCAGCAGCAACCTCAGGGGGCCGGGTGAGACCCAGTACTTC.

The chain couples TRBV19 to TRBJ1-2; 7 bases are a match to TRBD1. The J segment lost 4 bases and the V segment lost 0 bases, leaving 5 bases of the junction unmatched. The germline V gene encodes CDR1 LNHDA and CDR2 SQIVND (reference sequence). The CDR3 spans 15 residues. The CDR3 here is CASSIDLGDSYGYTF. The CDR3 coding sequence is TGTGCCAGTAGTATAGATCTAGGGGACAGCTATGGCTACACCTTC.

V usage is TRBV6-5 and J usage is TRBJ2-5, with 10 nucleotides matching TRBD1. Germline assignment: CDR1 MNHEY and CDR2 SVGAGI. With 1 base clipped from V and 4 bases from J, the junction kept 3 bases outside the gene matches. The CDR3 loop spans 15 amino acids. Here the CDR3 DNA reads TGTGCCAGCAGTTACTACCGGACAGGGGGAGAGACCCAGTACTTC. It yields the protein CASSYYRTGGETQYF.

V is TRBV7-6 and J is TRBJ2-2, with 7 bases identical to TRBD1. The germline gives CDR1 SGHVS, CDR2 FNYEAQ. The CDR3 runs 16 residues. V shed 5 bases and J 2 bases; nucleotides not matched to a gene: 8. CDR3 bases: TGTGCCAGCAGCCTTGGACAGGCTAGTAACACCGGGGAGCTGTTTTTT. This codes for CASSLGQASNTGELFF.

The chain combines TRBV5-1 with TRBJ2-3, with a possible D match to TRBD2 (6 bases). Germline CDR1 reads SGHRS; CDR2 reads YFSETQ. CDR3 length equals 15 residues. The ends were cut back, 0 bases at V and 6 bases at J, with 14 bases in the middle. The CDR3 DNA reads TGCGCCAGCAGCTTGGCGGGACTCCCAGCTGATACGCAGTATTTT. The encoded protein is CASSLAGLPADTQYF.

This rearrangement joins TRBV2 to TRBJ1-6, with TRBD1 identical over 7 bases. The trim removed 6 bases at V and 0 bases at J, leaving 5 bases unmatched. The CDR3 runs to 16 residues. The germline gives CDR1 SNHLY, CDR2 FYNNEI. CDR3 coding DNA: TGTGCCAGCAGGGGGACAGCCAGCTCCTATAATTCACCCCTCCACTTT. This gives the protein CASRGTASSYNSPLHF.

The CDR3 protein is CASSLEMFSSYEQYF. The CDR3 DNA reads as TGCGCCAGCAGCCTTGAAATGTTTAGCTCCTACGAGCAGTACTTC. V gene TRBV5-1 combines with J gene TRBJ2-5; D is unresolved. The DNA matches TRBJ2-7 better at its end, which makes the J call doubtful. Germline CDR1 and CDR2: SGHRS and YFSETQ. The CDR3 is 15 amino acids.

CDR3 coding DNA: TGCGCCAGCAGCCGGGGGGAGATTTACGAGCAGTACTTC. Its translation: CASSRGEIYEQYF. The rearrangement links TRBV4-1 to TRBJ2-7, with TRBD2 as a possible D gene (6 bases). CDR3 size: 13 residues. The V end was cut by 4 bases, the J end by 4 bases, with 11 bases between. Germline CDR1 reads MGHRA; CDR2 reads YSYEKL.

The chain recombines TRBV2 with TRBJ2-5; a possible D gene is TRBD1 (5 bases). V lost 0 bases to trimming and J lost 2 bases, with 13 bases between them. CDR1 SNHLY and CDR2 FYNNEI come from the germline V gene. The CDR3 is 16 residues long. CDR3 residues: CASSEAGLRQQETQYF. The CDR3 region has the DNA TGTGCCAGCAGTGAAGCGGGATTGAGACAGCAAGAGACCCAGTACTTC.

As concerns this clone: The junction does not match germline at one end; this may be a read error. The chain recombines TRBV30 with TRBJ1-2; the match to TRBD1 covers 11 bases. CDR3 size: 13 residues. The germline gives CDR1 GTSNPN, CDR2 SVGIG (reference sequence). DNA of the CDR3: TGTGCCTGGAACAGGGGACAGGGGGATGGCTACCCCTTC. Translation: CAWNRGQGDGYPF.

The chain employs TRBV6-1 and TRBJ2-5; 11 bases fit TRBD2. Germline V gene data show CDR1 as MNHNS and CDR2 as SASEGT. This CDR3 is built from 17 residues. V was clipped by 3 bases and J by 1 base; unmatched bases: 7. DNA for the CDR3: TGTGCCAGCAGTGACCCATTAGCGGGGGGGCCCCAAGAGACCCAGTACTTC. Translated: CASSDPLAGGPQETQYF.

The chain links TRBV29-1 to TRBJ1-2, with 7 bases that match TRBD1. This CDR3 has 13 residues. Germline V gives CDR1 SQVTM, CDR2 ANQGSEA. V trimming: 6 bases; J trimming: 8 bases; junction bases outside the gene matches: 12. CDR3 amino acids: CSVTGRLQGGYTF. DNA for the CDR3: TGCAGCGTCACGGGCCGTTTACAGGGGGGCTACACCTTC. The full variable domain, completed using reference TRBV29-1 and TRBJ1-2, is SAVISQKPSRDICQRGTSLTIQCQVDSQVTMMFWYRQQPGQSLTLIATANQGSEATYESGFVIDKFPISRPNLTFSTLTVSNMSPEDSSIYLCSVTGRLQGGYTFGSGTRLTVV.

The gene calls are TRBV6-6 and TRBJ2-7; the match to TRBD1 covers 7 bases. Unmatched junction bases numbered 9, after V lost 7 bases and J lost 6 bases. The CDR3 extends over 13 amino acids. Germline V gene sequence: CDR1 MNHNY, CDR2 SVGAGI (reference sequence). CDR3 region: CASTITNRGEQYF. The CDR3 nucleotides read TGTGCCAGCACCATAACAAACAGGGGCGAGCAGTACTTC.

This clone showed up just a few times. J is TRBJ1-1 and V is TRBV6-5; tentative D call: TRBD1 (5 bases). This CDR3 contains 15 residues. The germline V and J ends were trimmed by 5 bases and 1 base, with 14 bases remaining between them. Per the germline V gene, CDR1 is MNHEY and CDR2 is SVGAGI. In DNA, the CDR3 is TGTGCCAGCAGTCTCGACAGCTTTGGGAACACTGAAGCTTTCTTT. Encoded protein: CASSLDSFGNTEAFF.

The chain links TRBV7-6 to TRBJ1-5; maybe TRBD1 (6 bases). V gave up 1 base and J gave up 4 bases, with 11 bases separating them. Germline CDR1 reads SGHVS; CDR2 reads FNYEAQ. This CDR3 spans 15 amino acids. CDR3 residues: CASSLDGQHNQPQHF. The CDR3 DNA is TGTGCCAGCAGCTTAGATGGACAGCATAATCAGCCCCAGCATTTT.

In DNA form, the CDR3 reads TGTGCCAGCAGCCCCCCCCGACCTAGACAAGCTTTCTTT. It yields the protein CASSPPRPRQAFF. V and J are TRBV11-2 and TRBJ1-1; no reliable D call. Germline-derived CDR1 and CDR2 are SGHAT and FQNNGV. Trimming removed 5 bases at V and 9 bases at J, with 16 bases between. The CDR3 runs to 13 residues.

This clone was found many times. The CDR3 is CASRRTPGGPGNTIYF. CDR3 coding DNA: TGTGCCAGCAGGCGAACCCCAGGGGGCCCTGGAAACACCATATATTTT. The chain couples TRBV9 to TRBJ1-3, with 8 bases fitting TRBD1. This CDR3 is built from 16 residues. J gave up 2 bases and V 5 bases, and 9 bases lay outside the gene matches. The germline V gene encodes CDR1 SGDLS and CDR2 YYNGEE.

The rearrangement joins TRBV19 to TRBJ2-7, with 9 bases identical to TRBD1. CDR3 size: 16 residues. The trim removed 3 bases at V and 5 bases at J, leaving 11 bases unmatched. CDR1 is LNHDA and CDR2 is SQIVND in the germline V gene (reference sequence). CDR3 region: CASSINTGTGINEQYF. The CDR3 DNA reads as TGTGCCAGTAGTATCAACACCGGGACAGGGATCAACGAGCAGTACTTC.

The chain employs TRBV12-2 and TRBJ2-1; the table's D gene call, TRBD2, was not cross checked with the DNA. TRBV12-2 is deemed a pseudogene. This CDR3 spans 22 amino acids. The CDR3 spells CASRFVEGLAGGPDLIYNEQFF. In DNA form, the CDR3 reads TGTGCAAGTCGATTTGTAGAGGGACTAGCGGGAGGGCCGGACCTAATCTACAATGAGCAGTTCTTC.

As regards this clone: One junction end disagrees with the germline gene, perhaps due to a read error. The CDR3: CASSPSMVF. Written as DNA, the CDR3 is TGTGCCAGCAGCCCTTCTATGGTATTC. The chain couples TRBV28 to TRBJ1-2; unclear D gene. Germline V lookup: CDR1 MDHEN, CDR2 SYDVKM. The CDR3 spans 9 residues.